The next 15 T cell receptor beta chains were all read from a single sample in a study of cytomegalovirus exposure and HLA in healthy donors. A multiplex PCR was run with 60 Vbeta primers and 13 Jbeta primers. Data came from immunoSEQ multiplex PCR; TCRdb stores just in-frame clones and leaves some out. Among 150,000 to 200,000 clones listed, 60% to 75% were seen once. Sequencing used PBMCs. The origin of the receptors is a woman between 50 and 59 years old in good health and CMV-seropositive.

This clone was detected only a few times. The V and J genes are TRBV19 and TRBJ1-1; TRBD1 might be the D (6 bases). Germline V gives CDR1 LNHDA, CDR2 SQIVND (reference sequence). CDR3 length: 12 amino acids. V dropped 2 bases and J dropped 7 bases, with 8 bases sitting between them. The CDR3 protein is CASSISRGEAFF. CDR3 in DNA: TGTGCCAGTAGTATATCCAGGGGTGAAGCTTTCTTT.

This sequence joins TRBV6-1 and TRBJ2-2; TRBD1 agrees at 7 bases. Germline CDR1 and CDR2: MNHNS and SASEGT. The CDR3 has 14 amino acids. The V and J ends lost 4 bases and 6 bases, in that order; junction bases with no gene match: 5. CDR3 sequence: CASSGTGVAGELFF. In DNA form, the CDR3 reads TGTGCCAGCAGTGGAACAGGGGTTGCCGGGGAGCTGTTTTTT.

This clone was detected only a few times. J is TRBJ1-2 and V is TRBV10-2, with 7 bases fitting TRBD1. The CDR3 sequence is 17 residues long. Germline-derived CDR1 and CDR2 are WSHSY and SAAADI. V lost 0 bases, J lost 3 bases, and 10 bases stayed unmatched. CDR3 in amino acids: CASSESSLGTGDYGYTF. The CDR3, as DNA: TGCGCCAGCAGTGAGTCAAGTCTGGGAACAGGGGACTATGGCTACACCTTC.

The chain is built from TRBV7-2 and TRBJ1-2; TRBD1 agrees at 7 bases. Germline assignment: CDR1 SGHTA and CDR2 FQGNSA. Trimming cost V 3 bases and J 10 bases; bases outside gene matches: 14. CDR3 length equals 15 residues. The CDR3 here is CASSFAGTVTMNYTF. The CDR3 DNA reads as TGTGCCAGCAGCTTCGCAGGGACAGTAACTATGAACTACACCTTC. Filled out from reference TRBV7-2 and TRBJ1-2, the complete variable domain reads GAGVSQSPSNKVTEKGKDVELRCDPISGHTALYWYRQSLGQGLEFLIYFQGNSAPDKSGLPSDRFSAERTGGSVSTLTIQRTQQEDSAVYLCASSFAGTVTMNYTFGSGTRLTVV.

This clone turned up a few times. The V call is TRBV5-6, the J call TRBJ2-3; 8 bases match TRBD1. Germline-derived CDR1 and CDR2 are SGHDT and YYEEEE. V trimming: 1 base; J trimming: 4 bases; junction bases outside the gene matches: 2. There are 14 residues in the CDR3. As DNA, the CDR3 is TGTGCCAGCAGCTTGTCGACAGGGGCAGATACGCAGTATTTT. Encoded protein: CASSLSTGADTQYF.

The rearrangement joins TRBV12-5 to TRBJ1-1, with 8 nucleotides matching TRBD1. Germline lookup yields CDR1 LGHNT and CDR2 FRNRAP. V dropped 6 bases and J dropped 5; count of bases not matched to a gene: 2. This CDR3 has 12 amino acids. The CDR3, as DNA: TGTGCTAGTGGGGACAGGGCTACTGAAGCTTTCTTT. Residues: CASGDRATEAFF.

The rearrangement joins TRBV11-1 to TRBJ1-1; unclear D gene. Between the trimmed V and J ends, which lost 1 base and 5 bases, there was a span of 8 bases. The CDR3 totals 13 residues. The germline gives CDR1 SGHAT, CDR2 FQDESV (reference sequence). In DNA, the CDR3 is TGTGCCAGCAGCTTAGGGTTGAGGACTGAAGCTTTCTTT. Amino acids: CASSLGLRTEAFF.

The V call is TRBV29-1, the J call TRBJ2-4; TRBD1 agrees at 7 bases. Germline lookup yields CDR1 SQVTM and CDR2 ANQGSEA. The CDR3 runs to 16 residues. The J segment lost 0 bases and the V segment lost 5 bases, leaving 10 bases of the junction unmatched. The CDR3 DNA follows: TGCAGCGTTCAAGGGGGCCCGACACTAGCCAAAAACATTCAGTACTTC. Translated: CSVQGGPTLAKNIQYF.

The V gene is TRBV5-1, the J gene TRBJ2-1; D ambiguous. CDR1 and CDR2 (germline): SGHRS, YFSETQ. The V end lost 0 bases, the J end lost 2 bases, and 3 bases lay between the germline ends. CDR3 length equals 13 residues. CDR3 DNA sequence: TGCGCCAGCAGCTTGGCCACCTACAATGAGCAGTTCTTC. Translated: CASSLATYNEQFF.

The CDR3 DNA sequence: TGTGCCAGCAGCTCCACGGGGGGAGGGGAGACCCAGTACTTC. This encodes CASSSTGGGETQYF. The chain has TRBV7-3 and TRBJ2-5; 7 bases agree with TRBD2. CDR3 length equals 14 residues. Germline V gene sequence: CDR1 SGHTA, CDR2 FQGTGA. The V gene end was trimmed by 4 bases and the J gene end by 5 bases; junction bases not matched to a gene: 7.

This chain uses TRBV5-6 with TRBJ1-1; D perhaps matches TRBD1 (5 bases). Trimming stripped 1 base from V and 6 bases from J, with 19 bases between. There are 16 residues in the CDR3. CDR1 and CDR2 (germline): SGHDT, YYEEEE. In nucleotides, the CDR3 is TGTGCCAGCAGCTTGAGTGGCTTGATTGGGGCGGCTGAAGCTTTCTTT. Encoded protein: CASSLSGLIGAAEAFF.

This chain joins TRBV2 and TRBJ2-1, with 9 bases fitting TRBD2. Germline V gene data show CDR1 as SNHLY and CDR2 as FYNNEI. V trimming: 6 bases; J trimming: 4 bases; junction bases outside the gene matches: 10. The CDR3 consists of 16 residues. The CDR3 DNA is TGTGCCAGCAGCTACCAACCAGCGGGGGGTTACAATGAGCAGTTCTTC. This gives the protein CASSYQPAGGYNEQFF.

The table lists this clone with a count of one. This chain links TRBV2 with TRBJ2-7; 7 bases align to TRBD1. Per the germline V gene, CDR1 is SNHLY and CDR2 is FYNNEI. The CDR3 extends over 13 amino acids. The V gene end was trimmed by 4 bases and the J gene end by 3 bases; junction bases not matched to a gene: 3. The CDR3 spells CASSGDSLYEQYF. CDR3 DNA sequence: TGTGCCAGCAGTGGGGACAGCCTCTACGAGCAGTACTTC. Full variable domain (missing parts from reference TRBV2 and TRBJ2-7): EPEVTQTPSHQVTQMGQEVILRCVPISNHLYFYWYRQILGQKVEFLVSFYNNEISEKSEIFDDQFSVERPDGSNFTLKIRSTKLEDSAMYFCASSGDSLYEQYFGPGTRLTVT.

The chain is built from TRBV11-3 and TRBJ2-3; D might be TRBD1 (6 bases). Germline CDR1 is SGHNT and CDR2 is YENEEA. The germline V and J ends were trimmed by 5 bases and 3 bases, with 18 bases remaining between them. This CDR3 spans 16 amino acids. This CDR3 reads CASSQGGVSGTDTQYF. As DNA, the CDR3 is TGTGCCAGCAGCCAAGGGGGAGTGTCGGGTACAGATACGCAGTATTTT.

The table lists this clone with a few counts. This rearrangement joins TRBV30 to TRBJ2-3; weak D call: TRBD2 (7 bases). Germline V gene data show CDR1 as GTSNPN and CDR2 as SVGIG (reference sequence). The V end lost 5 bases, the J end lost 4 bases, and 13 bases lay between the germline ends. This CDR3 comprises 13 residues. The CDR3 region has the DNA TGTGCCTGGGGGGAGGGGGTTCCAGATACGCAGTATTTT. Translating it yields CAWGEGVPDTQYF.